One sample yielded the 20 T cell receptor beta chains listed below, sequenced in a study of identical twins. One entry per CDR3 protein, called by TCRdb with MiXCR from the 5' RACE reads. Among roughly 350,000 distinct CDR3 sequences listed, approximately 10% were seen once. Sequences were obtained from naive T cells sorted from blood. These TCRs come from a woman aged 45-60 years in good health.

This clonotype has just a few counts. V and J are TRBV6-4 and TRBJ2-1; perhaps TRBD1 as D (5 bases). Trimming took 4 bases from V and 8 from J, leaving 12 bases between them. The V gene's germline CDR1 is MRHNA and CDR2 SNTAGT. The CDR3 covers 13 residues. The CDR3 DNA sequence: TGTGCCAGCAGTGCCTTCCTAGGGGATGAGCAGTTCTTC. Its protein product is CASSAFLGDEQFF.

This clonotype was recorded many times. The chain is built from TRBV6-5 and TRBJ2-3; D remains ambiguous. Germline loops: CDR1 MNHEY, CDR2 SVGAGI. CDR3 length: 15 residues. V gave up 6 bases and J gave up 6 bases, with 19 bases separating them. Here the CDR3 DNA reads TGTGCCAGCAGCTATGGCCCCCCACGGACGGATACGCAGTATTTT. This translates into CASSYGPPRTDTQYF.

This clonotype was counted ten times or more. The rearrangement uses TRBV21-1 and TRBJ1-4. TRBV21-1 is assigned pseudogene status. The CDR3 has 12 amino acids. In nucleotides, the CDR3 is TGTGCCAGCAGCCGACGGTCGGAAAAACTGTTTTTT. It specifies CASSRRSEKLFF.

V is TRBV5-1 and J is TRBJ2-3, with 8 nucleotides matching TRBD2. V gave up 0 bases and J gave up 0 bases; unmatched junction bases: 3. Germline V gene data show CDR1 as SGHRS and CDR2 as YFSETQ. The CDR3 extends over 16 amino acids. CDR3 sequence (DNA): TGCGCCAGCAGCTTGGCGCCTAGCGGGAGCACAGATACGCAGTATTTT. This sequence encodes CASSLAPSGSTDTQYF.

This clonotype has more than one count but fewer than ten. The chain joins TRBV7-9 to TRBJ2-7, with D possibly matching TRBD2 (6 bases). The V and J ends lost 0 bases and 6 bases respectively, with 12 bases between them. Per the germline V gene, CDR1 is SEHNR and CDR2 is FQNEAQ (reference sequence). This CDR3 spans 14 amino acids. CDR3 nucleotides: TGTGCCAGCAGCTTAGCGGGACTGACGTTCGAGCAGTACTTC. This translates into CASSLAGLTFEQYF.

This clonotype was recorded many times. The chain links TRBV4-1 to TRBJ2-5, with D hard to call. CDR1 is MGHRA, CDR2 YSYEKL, per germline. Trimming left V 1 base short and J 4 bases short, with 13 bases between. There are 15 residues in the CDR3. In DNA, the CDR3 is TGCGCCAGCAGCCAAGGCGTCTCAGTCCCAGAGACCCAGTACTTC. Translating gives CASSQGVSVPETQYF.

This clonotype showed up many times. The CDR3 sequence: CASSLGTGVYEQYV. CDR3 in DNA: TGCGCCAGCAGCTTGGGGACAGGGGTCTACGAGCAGTACGTC. V is TRBV5-1 and J is TRBJ2-7; 9 nucleotides match TRBD1. CDR1 SGHRS and CDR2 YFSETQ come from the germline V gene. The CDR3 runs to 14 residues. The V gene end was trimmed by 0 bases and the J gene end by 3 bases; junction bases not matched to a gene: 1.

This clonotype turned up a few times. The chain is built from TRBV29-1 and TRBJ2-3; D remains unclear. Germline V CDR1 and CDR2: SQVTM, ANQGSEA. The V end lost 3 bases, the J end lost 4 bases, and 5 bases lay between the germline ends. This CDR3 has 11 residues. Here the CDR3 DNA reads TGCAGCGTTGAGACGGCAGATACGCAGTATTTT. Translation: CSVETADTQYF.

This clonotype showed up just a few times. The chain carries TRBV20-1 and TRBJ2-5; TRBD1 matches at 10 bases. CDR1 and CDR2 (germline): DFQATT, SNEGSKA (reference sequence). Germline trimming cut 3 bases from V and 5 bases from J; bases unmatched to any gene: 9. The CDR3 length is 15 residues. CDR3 DNA sequence: TGCAGTGCTAGTTTCCGGGACAGGGGTGTGGAGACCCAGTACTTC. Translating it yields CSASFRDRGVETQYF.

The chain employs TRBV12-3 or TRBV12-4 and TRBJ1-3; no definite D call. With 6 bases removed from V and 5 bases from J, the gap between germline ends came to 8 bases. The CDR3 runs to 12 residues. CDR3 sequence reads: CASSLGRNTIYF. The CDR3 nucleotides are TGTGCCAGCAGCCTAGGCCGAAACACCATATATTTT.

The chain has TRBV7-9 and TRBJ2-1; no reliable D call. Germline V gene lookup returns CDR1 SEHNR and CDR2 FQNEAQ (reference sequence). The CDR3 spans 14 residues. The V gene lost 1 base and the J gene lost 4 bases, with 8 bases spanning the gap. The CDR3 DNA is TGTGCCAGCAGCTTAGAAGGTGCATACAATGAGCAGTTCTTC. Encoded protein: CASSLEGAYNEQFF.

This clonotype has more than one count but fewer than ten. The chain is built from TRBV19 and TRBJ1-3; TRBD1 is a possible D gene (6 bases). The V and J ends lost 4 bases and 0 bases respectively, with 16 bases between them. This CDR3 is 17 amino acids long. The germline gives CDR1 LNHDA, CDR2 SQIVND (reference sequence). Here the CDR3 reads CASSRKTRGNSGNTIYF. DNA of the CDR3: TGTGCCAGTAGTAGAAAAACCAGGGGAAACTCTGGAAACACCATATATTTT.

This clonotype was counted many times. The rearrangement links TRBV10-3 to TRBJ2-3; 8 bases match TRBD2. The germline V gene has CDR1 ENHRY and CDR2 SYGVKD. The trim removed 7 bases at V and 0 bases at J, leaving 6 bases unmatched. The length of the CDR3 is 15 residues. The CDR3 protein is CAITSSGSSTDTQYF. CDR3 coding DNA: TGTGCCATCACGTCTAGCGGGTCTAGCACAGATACGCAGTATTTT.

This clonotype was seen only a few times. The rearrangement joins TRBV5-1 to TRBJ2-3; TRBD1 matches 7 bases. Germline V gene sequence: CDR1 SGHRS, CDR2 YFSETQ. The CDR3 runs 17 residues. J was trimmed by 2 bases and V by 0 bases; bases with no gene match: 9. This CDR3 is CASSLGRGQAYTDTQYF. CDR3 nucleotides: TGCGCCAGCAGCTTGGGACGTGGACAGGCATACACAGATACGCAGTATTTT.

This clonotype was counted only a few times. The chain uses TRBV6-2 or TRBV6-3 and TRBJ2-1, with D maybe TRBD1 (6 bases). The V gene lost 8 bases and the J gene lost 8 bases, with 19 bases spanning the gap. Germline CDR1 is MNHEY and CDR2 is SVGEGT. The CDR3 loop spans 14 amino acids. The CDR3 region has the DNA TGTGCCAGCTCAGGGGTCGGTTGGTTGGATGAGCAGTTCTTC. Amino acid sequence: CASSGVGWLDEQFF.

V is TRBV20-1 and J is TRBJ2-4; possible D gene TRBD2, 5 bases. V was pared by 3 bases and J by 8 bases, with 11 bases between. This CDR3 comprises 12 residues. The germline V gene has CDR1 DFQATT and CDR2 SNEGSKA (reference sequence). The CDR3 here is CSASVGGDIQYF. CDR3 nucleotides: TGCAGTGCTAGCGTCGGAGGAGACATTCAGTACTTC.

The J gene is TRBJ2-1, the V gene TRBV20-1; weak D call: TRBD2 (5 bases). V was trimmed by 6 bases and J by 3 bases, leaving 12 bases between them. Germline V gene lookup returns CDR1 DFQATT and CDR2 SNEGSKA (reference sequence). The CDR3 is 13 residues long. CDR3 DNA: TGCAGTGCCGTCGTTGGGAGCTACAATGAGCAGTTCTTC. This sequence encodes CSAVVGSYNEQFF.

This clonotype appeared a few times. The gene calls are TRBV30 and TRBJ2-3; D is possibly TRBD1 (6 bases). Trimming pared 5 bases from V and 3 bases from J, leaving 12 bases between. Germline V gives CDR1 GTSNPN, CDR2 SVGIG (reference sequence). The CDR3 has 13 residues. The CDR3 here is CAWCRTDTDTQYF. The CDR3 DNA is TGTGCCTGGTGTCGGACAGATACAGATACGCAGTATTTT.

The chain combines TRBV19 with TRBJ2-1; 7 nucleotides align to TRBD1. The CDR3 covers 15 residues. The V gene's germline CDR1 is LNHDA and CDR2 SQIVND (reference sequence). Losses at the gene ends were 5 bases for V and 2 bases for J; bases not matched to a gene: 6. The CDR3 is CASSEGRGTYNEQFF. The CDR3 coding sequence is TGTGCCAGTAGTGAGGGCAGGGGGACCTACAATGAGCAGTTCTTC.

This clonotype was detected ten times or more. The J gene is TRBJ2-4, the V gene TRBV7-2; D ambiguous. From germline, CDR1 is SGHTA and CDR2 FQGNSA. The germline V and J ends were trimmed by 6 bases and 0 bases, with 6 bases remaining between them. This CDR3 has 13 residues. In nucleotides, the CDR3 is TGTGCCAGCAGTTCCGTAGCCAAAAACATTCAGTACTTC. The encoded protein is CASSSVAKNIQYF. Full variable domain (missing parts from reference TRBV7-2 and TRBJ2-4): GAGVSQSPSNKVTEKGKDVELRCDPISGHTALYWYRQSLGQGLEFLIYFQGNSAPDKSGLPSDRFSAERTGGSVSTLTIQRTQQEDSAVYLCASSSVAKNIQYFGAGTRLSVL.